The text below deals with one T cell receptor (beta chain). The antigen remains unidentified. The CDR3 covers 15 residues. The trim removed 6 bases at V and 5 bases at J, leaving 13 bases unmatched. CDR1 is GTSNPN and CDR2 is SVGIG in the germline V gene (reference sequence). Reverse transcribed after extraction, RNA yielded cDNA as the sequencing template. The method was immunoSEQ multiplex PCR; TCRdb's version includes in-frame clones alone and lacks a portion of them. The top ten hold about 5.1% of the sample, which has approximately 200,000 clones, nearly 60% seen once. The sample is drawn from a study of CD8+ T cells in alopecia areata. Study information: At a dose of 5 to 10 mg twice daily, oral tofacitinib was given to treated patients. Study-level results: Under tofacitinib, fewer expanded CD8+ clones appeared among the top 100 scalp clones.

Treatment denoted: oral pan-JAK inhibitor, 5-10 mg twice daily. The source of this sequence is a human donor with alopecia areata. Sequencing was performed on CD4+ T cells sorted from blood, taken at week 24, from a patient treated with tofacitinib. This rearrangement joins TRBV30 to TRBJ1-5; 7 bases map to TRBD1. The chain's CDR3 is CACSGGKMEDQPQHF. The CDR3 DNA follows: TGTGCCTGTTCAGGGGGGAAAATGGAGGATCAGCCCCAGCATTTT.